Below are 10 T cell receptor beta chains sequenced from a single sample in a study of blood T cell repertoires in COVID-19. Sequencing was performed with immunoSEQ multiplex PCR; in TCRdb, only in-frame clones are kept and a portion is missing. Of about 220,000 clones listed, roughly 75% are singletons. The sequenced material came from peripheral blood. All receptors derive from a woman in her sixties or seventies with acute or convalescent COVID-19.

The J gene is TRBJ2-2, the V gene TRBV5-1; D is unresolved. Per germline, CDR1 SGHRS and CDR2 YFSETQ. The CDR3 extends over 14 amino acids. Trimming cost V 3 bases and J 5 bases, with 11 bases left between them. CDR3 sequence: CASSSLTETGELFF. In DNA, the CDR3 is TGCGCCAGCAGCTCCCTAACAGAGACCGGGGAGCTGTTTTTT.

The CDR3 DNA reads TGTGCCAGCGGAGCGGGTACGGGAAACACCATATATTTT. This codes for CASGAGTGNTIYF. The chain couples TRBV6-5 to TRBJ1-3; unclear D gene. Germline lookup yields CDR1 MNHEY and CDR2 SVGAGI. The germline V and J ends were trimmed by 8 bases and 4 bases, with 12 bases remaining between them. The CDR3 spans 13 residues.

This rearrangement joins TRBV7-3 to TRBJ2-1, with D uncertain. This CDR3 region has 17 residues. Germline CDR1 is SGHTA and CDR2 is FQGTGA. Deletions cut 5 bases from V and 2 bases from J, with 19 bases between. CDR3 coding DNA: TGTGCCAGCAGCCCGAACCCCTCGGAGCCCCCCTACAATGAGCAGTTCTTC. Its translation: CASSPNPSEPPYNEQFF. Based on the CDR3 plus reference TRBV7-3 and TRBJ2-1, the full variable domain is GAGVSQTPSNKVTEKGKYVELRCDPISGHTALYWYRQSLGQGPEFLIYFQGTGAADDSGLPNDRFFAVRPEGSVSTLKIQRTERGDSAVYLCASSPNPSEPPYNEQFFGPGTRLTVL.

CDR3 in amino acids: CASSLTGITYEQYF. CDR3 DNA: TGTGCCAGCAGCCTCACAGGGATCACCTACGAGCAGTACTTC. The chain uses TRBV3-1 (or the pseudogene TRBV3-2) and TRBJ2-7; the D gene is possibly TRBD1 (6 bases). The CDR3 is 14 amino acids. V lost 4 bases and J lost 2, with 12 bases in between. CDR1 is LGHDT and CDR2 is YNNKEL in the germline V gene (reference sequence).

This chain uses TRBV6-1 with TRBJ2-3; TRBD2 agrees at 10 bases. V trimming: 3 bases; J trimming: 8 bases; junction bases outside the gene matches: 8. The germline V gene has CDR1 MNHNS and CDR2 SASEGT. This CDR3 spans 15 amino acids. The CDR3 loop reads CASSDGLAEQGTQYF. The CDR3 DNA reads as TGTGCCAGCAGTGACGGACTAGCGGAGCAAGGTACGCAGTATTTT.

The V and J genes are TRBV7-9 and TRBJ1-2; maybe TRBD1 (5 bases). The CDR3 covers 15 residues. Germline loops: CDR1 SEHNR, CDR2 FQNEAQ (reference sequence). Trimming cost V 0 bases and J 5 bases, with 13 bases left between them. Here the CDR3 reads CASSLASGQGYGYTF. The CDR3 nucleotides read TGTGCCAGCAGCTTAGCGAGCGGGCAGGGTTATGGCTACACCTTC.

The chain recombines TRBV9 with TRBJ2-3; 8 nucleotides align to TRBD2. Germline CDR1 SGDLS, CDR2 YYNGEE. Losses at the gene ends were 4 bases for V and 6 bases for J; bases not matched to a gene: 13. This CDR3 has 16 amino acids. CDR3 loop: CASSPSGTRGLDTQYF. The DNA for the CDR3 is TGTGCCAGCAGCCCTTCCGGGACTAGAGGTTTGGATACGCAGTATTTT.

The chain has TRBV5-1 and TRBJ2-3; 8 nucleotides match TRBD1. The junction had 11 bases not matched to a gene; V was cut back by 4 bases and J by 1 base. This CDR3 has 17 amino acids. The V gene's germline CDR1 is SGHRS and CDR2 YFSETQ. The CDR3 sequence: CASSGGTGAVGTDTQYF. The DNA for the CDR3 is TGCGCCAGCAGCGGAGGGACAGGCGCGGTGGGCACAGATACGCAGTATTTT.

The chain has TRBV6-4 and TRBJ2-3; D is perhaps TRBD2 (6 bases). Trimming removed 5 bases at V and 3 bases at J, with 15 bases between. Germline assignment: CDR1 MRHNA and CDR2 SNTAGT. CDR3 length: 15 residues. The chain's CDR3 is CASSLIGGSTDTQYF. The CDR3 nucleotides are TGTGCCAGCAGTCTCATCGGAGGGTCGACAGATACGCAGTATTTT.

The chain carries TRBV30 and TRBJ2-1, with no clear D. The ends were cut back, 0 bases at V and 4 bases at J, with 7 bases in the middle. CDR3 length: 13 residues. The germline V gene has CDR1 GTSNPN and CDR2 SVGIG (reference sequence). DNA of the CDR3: TGTGCCTGGAGTGTACGGGTTTACAATGAGCAGTTCTTC. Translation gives CAWSVRVYNEQFF.